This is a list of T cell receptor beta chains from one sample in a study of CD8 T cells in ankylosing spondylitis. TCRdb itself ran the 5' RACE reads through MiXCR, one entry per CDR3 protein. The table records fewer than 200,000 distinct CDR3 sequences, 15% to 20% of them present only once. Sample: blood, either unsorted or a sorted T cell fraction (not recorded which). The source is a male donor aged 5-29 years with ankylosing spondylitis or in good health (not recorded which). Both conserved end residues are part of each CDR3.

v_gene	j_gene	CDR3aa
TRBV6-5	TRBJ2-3	CASSYSVRRTSGRTDTQYF
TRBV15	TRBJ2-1	CATSREGLAGRNEQFF
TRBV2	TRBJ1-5	CASSEGQGAPSNQPQHF
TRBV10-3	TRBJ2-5	CAISDRLTDSAETQYF
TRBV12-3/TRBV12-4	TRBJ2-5	CASSLSTGVRKTQYF
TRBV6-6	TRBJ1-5	CASGEGTVYSNQPQHF
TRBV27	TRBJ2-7	CAVRSGISHEQYF
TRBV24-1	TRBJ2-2	CATRGGFLGTGELFF
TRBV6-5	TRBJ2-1	CATIQGDASGGEQFF
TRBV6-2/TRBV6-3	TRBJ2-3	CASSYFRTSDLTDTQYF
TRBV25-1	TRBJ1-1	CASSDSPGVGTEAFF
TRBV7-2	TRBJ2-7	CASSLVPGGANPYEQYF
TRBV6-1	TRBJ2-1	CASRLAGGEQFF
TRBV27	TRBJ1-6	CASSLHRPQTGFRAGSPLHF
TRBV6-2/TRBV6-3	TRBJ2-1	CASSWVGGAANEQFF
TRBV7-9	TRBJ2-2	CASRPGLAGTGGELFF
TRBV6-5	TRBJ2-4	CASRQGVSGYIQYF
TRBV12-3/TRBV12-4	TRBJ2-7	CASRGGSLSYEQYF
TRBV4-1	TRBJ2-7	CASSQDKTAGQYF
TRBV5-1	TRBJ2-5	CASSLTPSGVPETQYF
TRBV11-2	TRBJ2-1	CASRHSGSLYNEQFF
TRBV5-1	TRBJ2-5	CASSLSGGGGETQYF
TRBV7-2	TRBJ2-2	CASSPGQGAYTGELFF
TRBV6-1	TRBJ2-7	CASSEAGSSPYEQYF
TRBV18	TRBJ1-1	CASSPKMGPGMEAFF
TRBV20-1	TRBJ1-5	CSAPTDSNQPQHF
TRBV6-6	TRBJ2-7	CASSSLSIGTDDFEQYF
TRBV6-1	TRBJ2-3	CASSDQPGADTQYF
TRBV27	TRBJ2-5	CASRRLTSGPQETQYF
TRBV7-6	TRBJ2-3	CASSLEQGFGHTQYF
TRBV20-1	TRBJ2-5	CSARAGDSLQETQYF
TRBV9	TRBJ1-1	CASSVDPVGTEAFF
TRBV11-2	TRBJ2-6	CASSLGPWKFLTF
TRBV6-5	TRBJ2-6	CASRDPRAGANVLTF
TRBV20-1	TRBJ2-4	CSVTRSRGLAKNIQYF
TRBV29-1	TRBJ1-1	CSVSTGDTEAFF
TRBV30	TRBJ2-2	CAWSAVAGVGTGELFF
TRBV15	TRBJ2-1	CATSRDLGGSSYNEQFF
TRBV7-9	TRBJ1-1	CASSLGRFGAVEAFF
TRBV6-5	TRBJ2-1	CASSYLAGNEQFF
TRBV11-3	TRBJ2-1	CASSPRTGGYNEQFF
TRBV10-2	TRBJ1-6	CASSESNSPLHF
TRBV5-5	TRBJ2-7	CASSLEHEQYF
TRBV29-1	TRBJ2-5	CSDKQGRMETQYF
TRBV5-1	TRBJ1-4	CASSDYRAGGEKLFF
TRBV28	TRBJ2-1	CASSPTGTGWKDEQFF
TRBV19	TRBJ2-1	CASSIPNSYEQFF
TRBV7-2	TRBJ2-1	CASSLSSGIYNEQFF
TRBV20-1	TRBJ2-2	CSARDRVTGELFF
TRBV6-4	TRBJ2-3	CASSATTSGGTDTQYF
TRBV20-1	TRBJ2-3	CSARAQGTDTQYF
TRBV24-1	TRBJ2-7	CATRSGGGRDSYEQYF
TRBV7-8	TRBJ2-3	CASSPTEGQYF
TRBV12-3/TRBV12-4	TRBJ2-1	CASTRDRGSNEQFF
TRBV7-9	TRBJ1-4	CASSSPGTKAEKLFF
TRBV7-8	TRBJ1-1	CASSSRWNTEAFF
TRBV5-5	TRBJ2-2	CASSLESDNNGELFF